This T cell receptor beta chain appears in the sequencing data of a study of cytomegalovirus exposure and HLA in healthy donors. Regarding the study as a whole: Prediction of most subjects' HLA-A and HLA-B alleles by TCR beta sequences was reportedly accurate.

Turning to this clone: Its antigen is not identified.

The CDR3 spans 13 residues. V lost 5 bases and J 2 bases, leaving 11 bases between the germline ends. CDR1 is GTSNPN and CDR2 is SVGIG in the germline V gene (reference sequence). PCR involved 60 Vbeta and 13 Jbeta primers. Generated by immunoSEQ multiplex PCR, the TCRdb table keeps only in-frame clones and is missing some. This sample yields over 100,000 clones, of which roughly three quarters are seen a single time; around 1.3% belongs to the top ten. Sequencing was done on a sample of PBMCs. The source is a woman aged 40 to 50 in good health and CMV-seronegative. The chain is built from TRBV30 and TRBJ2-3, with D perhaps matching TRBD1 (5 bases). CDR3 loop: CAWDRMNTDTQYF. The CDR3, as DNA: TGTGCCTGGGACAGAATGAACACAGATACGCAGTATTTT.